This record covers a single T cell receptor beta chain. Its antigen is currently not known. No much larger clone is present one base from it, and per-base qualities are unavailable. In Seattle, one collaborating source enrolled patients while the infection was active and tracked those patients longitudinally over the course of disease. Each collaborating institution followed its own protocols to collect whole blood in K2EDTA tubes. Collaborator samples were shipped for TCRbeta analysis as frozen whole blood, isolated PBMCs, or DNA extracted from either sample type. V is trimmed back by 2 bases and J by 7 bases, and the junction contains 11 bases that no gene match accounts for. Spanning cysteine to phenylalanine, the CDR3 consists of 15 amino acids. Only the CDR3 DNA is retained, 45 bases long and in frame from the first base. CDR1 and CDR2 are read off the germline V gene (reference sequence) as SGHKS and YYEKEE.

TCRbeta CDR3 regions were amplified from genomic DNA using the immunoSEQ Assay, a bias-controlled multiplex PCR. The source study handled its data this way. Nucleated cell counts per sample were estimated from amplification of reference gene primers within the assay. To quantify the absolute abundance of each unique TCRbeta CDR3 rearrangement, sequence reads were collapsed and filtered. For each sample, productive Simpson clonality was calculated as the square root of Simpson's diversity index across productive rearrangements. TCRdb provides this immuneACCESS table in a form limited to in-frame rearrangements. Some clones are lacking; in checked studies, under half of them reflect an unresolved V gene, and why the rest are absent is not known. V, J and clone size are taken as reported in that table, and D and trimming were inferred from the DNA itself. The sample table records about 480,000 clones; roughly nine tenths of these occur just once. The top ten hold 0.75% to 0.9% of the sample.

This record comes from a study of blood T cell repertoires in COVID-19 (TCRdb year 2020). Regarding the complete study: Samples covering the acute and convalescent phases of COVID-19 were provided by collaborators in the United States, Italy and Spain. The material from the prospective study consisted of cDNA or gDNA derived from T cells, B-cell-depleted T cells, or PBMCs. Subjects who had been exposed to COVID-19, were actively infected with it, or had recovered from it provided the deeply sampled blood TCRbeta repertoires that made up the dataset. The repertoires were made available in a free public database intended to serve as a resource for research on the immune response to SARS-CoV-2. The samples were drawn from two sources: the first 160 participants of the ongoing ImmuneRACE study, and 1,254 subjects contributed by 6 global collaborators. Nearly every sample came with metadata listing a de-identified subject ID, COVID-19 status, age in years and sex. Where available, HLA class I and class II types were obtained from metadata supplied by the sample provider rather than from assay-based typing.

The study at large found these results: The amount of clinical and demographic metadata varied by source and participant and was provided uncurated.

The sample consisted of peripheral blood. This clonotype was sampled from a man aged 18 to 35 with COVID-19, enrolled during active disease. The rearranged chain carries TRBV5-5 and TRBJ2-7; TRBD2 agrees with 8 junctional bases. The CDR3 loop reads CASSLPGGTIGEQYF. Read as DNA, the sequence is TGTGCCAGCAGCTTACCGGGGGGGACCATCGGGGAGCAGTACTTC. The entire variable domain, with the stretches around the CDR3 drawn from the reference TRBV5-5 and TRBJ2-7 proteins, is DAGVTQSPTHLIKTRGQQVTLRCSPISGHKSVSWYQQVLGQGPQFIFQYYEKEERGRGNFPDRFSARQFPNYSSELNVNALLLGDSALYLCASSLPGGTIGEQYFGPGTRLTVT.